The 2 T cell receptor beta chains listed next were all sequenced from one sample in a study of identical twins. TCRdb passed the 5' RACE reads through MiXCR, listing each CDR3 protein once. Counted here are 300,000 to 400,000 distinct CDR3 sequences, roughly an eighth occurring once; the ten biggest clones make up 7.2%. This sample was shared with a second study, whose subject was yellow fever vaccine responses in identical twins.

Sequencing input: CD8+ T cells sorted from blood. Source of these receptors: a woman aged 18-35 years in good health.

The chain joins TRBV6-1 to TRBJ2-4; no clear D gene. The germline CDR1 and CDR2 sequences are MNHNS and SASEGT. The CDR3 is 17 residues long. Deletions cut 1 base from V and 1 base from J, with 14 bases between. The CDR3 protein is CASSEEKFSWAKNIQYF. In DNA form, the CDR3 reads TGTGCCAGCAGTGAAGAAAAGTTTAGTTGGGCCAAAAACATTCAGTACTTC.

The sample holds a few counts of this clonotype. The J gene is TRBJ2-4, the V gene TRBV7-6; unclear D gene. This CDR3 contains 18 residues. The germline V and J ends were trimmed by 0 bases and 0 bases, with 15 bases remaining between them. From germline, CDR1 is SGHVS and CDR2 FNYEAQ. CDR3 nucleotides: TGTGCCAGCAGCTTAGCGTCCAGTTCACAAAGAGCCAAAAACATTCAGTACTTC. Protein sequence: CASSLASSSQRAKNIQYF. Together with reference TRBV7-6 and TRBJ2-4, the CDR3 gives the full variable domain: GAGVSQSPRYKVTKRGQDVALRCDPISGHVSLYWYRQALGQGPEFLTYFNYEAQQDKSGLPNDRFSAERPEGSISTLTIQRTEQRDSAMYRCASSLASSSQRAKNIQYFGAGTRLSVL.